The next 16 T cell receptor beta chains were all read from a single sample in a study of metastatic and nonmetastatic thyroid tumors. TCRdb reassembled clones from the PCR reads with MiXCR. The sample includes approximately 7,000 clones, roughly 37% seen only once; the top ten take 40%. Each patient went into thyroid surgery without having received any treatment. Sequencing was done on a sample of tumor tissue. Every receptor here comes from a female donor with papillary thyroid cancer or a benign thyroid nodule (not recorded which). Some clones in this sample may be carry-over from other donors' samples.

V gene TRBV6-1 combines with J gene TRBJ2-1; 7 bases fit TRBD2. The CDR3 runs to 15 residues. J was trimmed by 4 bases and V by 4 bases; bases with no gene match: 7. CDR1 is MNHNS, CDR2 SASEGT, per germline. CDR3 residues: CASSGGGGRYNEQFF. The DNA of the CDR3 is TGTGCCAGCAGTGGGGGGGGAGGGAGGTACAATGAGCAGTTCTTC.

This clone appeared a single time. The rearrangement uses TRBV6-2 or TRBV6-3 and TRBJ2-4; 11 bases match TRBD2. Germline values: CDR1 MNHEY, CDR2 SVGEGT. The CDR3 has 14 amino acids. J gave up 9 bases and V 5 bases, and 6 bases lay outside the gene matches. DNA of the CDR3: TGTGCCAGCAGTATAGCGGGGGGGGTGGGCATTCAGTACTTC. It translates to CASSIAGGVGIQYF.

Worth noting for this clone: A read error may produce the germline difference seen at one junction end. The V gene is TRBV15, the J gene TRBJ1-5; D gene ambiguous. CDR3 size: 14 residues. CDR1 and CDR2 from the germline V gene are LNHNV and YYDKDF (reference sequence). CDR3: CATSSRHGQQPHHF. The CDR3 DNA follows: TGTGCCACCAGCAGCCGACATGGGCAACAGCCCCATCATTTT.

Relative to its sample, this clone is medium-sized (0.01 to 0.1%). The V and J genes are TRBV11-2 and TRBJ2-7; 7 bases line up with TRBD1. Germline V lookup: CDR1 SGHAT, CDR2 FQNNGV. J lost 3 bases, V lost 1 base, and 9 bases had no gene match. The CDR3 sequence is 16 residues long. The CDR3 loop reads CASSLVIGTVIYEQYF. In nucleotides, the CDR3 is TGTGCCAGCAGCTTAGTAATCGGGACAGTTATCTACGAGCAGTACTTC.

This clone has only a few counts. The CDR3 spells CASTESTGELFF. The DNA of the CDR3 is TGTGCCAGCACCGAGTCCACCGGGGAGCTGTTTTTT. J is TRBJ2-2 and V is TRBV6-1; D is uncertain. The CDR3 is 12 residues long. The V and J ends lost 7 bases and 4 bases respectively, with 7 bases between them. The V gene's germline CDR1 is MNHNS and CDR2 SASEGT.

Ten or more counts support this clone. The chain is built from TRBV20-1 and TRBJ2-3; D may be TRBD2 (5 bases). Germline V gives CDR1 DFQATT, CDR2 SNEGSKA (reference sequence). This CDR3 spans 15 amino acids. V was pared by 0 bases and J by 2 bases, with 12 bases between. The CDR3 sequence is CSARDLSGYTDTQYF. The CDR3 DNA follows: TGCAGTGCTAGAGATCTAAGCGGATACACAGATACGCAGTATTTT.

CDR3 region: CAWITGSGANVLTF. DNA of the CDR3: TGTGCCTGGATCACAGGTTCGGGGGCCAACGTCCTGACTTTC. The gene calls are TRBV30 and TRBJ2-6; D is possibly TRBD1 (5 bases). Per germline, CDR1 GTSNPN and CDR2 SVGIG (reference sequence). V lost 4 bases, J lost 4 bases, and 11 bases lay in between. The CDR3 totals 14 residues.

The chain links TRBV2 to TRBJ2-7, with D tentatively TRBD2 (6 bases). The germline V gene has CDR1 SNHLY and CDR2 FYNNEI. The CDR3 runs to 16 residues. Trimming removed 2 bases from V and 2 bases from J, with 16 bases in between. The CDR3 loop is CASSESPRSGAYEQYF. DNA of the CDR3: TGTGCCAGCAGTGAATCCCCCCGTAGCGGTGCCTACGAGCAGTACTTC. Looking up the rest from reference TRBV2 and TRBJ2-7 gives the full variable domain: EPEVTQTPSHQVTQMGQEVILRCVPISNHLYFYWYRQILGQKVEFLVSFYNNEISEKSEIFDDQFSVERPDGSNFTLKIRSTKLEDSAMYFCASSESPRSGAYEQYFGPGTRLTVT.

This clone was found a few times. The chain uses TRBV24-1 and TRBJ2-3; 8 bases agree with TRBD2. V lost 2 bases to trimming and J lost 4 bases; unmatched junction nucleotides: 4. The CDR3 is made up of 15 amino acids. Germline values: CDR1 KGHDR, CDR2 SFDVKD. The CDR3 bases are TGTGCCACCAGTGATTCCGGGACTAGTTCAGATACGCAGTATTTT. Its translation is CATSDSGTSSDTQYF.

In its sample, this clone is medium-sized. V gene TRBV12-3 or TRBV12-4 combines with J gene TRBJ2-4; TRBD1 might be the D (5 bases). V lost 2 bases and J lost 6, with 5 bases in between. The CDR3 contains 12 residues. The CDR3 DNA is TGTGCCAGCAGTTTAAGGGGAAACATTCAGTACTTC. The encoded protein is CASSLRGNIQYF.

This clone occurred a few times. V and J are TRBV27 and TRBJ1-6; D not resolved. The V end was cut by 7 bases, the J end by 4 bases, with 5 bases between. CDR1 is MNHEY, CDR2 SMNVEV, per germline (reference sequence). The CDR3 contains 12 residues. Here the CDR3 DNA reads TGTGCCAGCAATAATTATAATTCACCCCTCCACTTT. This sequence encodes CASNNYNSPLHF.

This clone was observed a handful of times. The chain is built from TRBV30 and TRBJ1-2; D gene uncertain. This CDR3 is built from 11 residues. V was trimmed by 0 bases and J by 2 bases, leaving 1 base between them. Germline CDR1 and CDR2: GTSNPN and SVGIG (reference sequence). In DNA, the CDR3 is TGTGCCTGGAGTGTGAACTATGGCTACACCTTC. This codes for CAWSVNYGYTF.

CDR3 protein: CASSLARDLGEQYF. Written as DNA, the CDR3 is TGTGCCAGCAGCTTAGCCAGGGACCTAGGCGAGCAGTACTTC. The V call is TRBV7-2, the J call TRBJ2-7; TRBD1 or TRBD2 may be the D gene (5 bases each). The germline gives CDR1 SGHTA, CDR2 FQGNSA. The CDR3 extends over 14 amino acids. V lost 0 bases, J lost 6 bases, and 12 bases lay in between.

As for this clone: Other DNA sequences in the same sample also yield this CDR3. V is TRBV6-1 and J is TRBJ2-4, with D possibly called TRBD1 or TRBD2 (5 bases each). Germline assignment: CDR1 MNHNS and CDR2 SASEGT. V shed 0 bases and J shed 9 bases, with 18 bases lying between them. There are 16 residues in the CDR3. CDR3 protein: CASSEAQGGPGGIQYF. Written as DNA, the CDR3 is TGTGCCAGCAGTGAAGCGCAAGGTGGACCTGGGGGCATTCAGTACTTC.

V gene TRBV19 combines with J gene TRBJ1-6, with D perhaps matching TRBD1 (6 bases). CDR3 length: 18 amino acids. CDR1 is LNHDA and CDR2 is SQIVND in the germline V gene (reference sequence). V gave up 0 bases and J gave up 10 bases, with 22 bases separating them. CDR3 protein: CASSIELTGGRGSSPLHF. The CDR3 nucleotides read TGTGCCAGTAGTATAGAGCTAACGGGAGGCAGGGGCTCCTCACCCCTCCACTTT.

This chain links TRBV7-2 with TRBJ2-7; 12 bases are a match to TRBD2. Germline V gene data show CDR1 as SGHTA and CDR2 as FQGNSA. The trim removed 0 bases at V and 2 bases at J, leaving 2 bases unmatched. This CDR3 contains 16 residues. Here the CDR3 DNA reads TGTGCCAGCAGCTTAGCCGCTAGCGGGGGGGCCTACGAGCAGTACTTC. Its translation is CASSLAASGGAYEQYF.